This passage covers 32 T cell receptor beta chains from one sample sequenced in a study of blood T cell repertoires in COVID-19. TCRdb's copy holds only in-frame clones and misses some; the assay was immunoSEQ multiplex PCR. The profile shows some 45,000 clones, 70% to 90% of them singletons. Sequences were obtained from peripheral blood. These receptors were obtained from a man in his 70s with acute or convalescent COVID-19.

This chain uses TRBV5-1 with TRBJ2-7, with TRBD1 as a possible D gene (5 bases). CDR3 length equals 13 residues. Germline-derived CDR1 and CDR2 are SGHRS and YFSETQ. V was pared by 3 bases and J by 7 bases, with 14 bases between. The CDR3 region is CASSSDIFREQYF. The CDR3 DNA follows: TGCGCCAGCAGCTCGGACATCTTCCGAGAGCAGTACTTC.

The chain employs TRBV5-1 and TRBJ2-1; TRBD2 agrees at 7 bases. CDR1 and CDR2 (germline): SGHRS, YFSETQ. V was pared by 1 base and J by 5 bases, with 6 bases of the junction left unmatched. The CDR3 has 15 residues. The DNA of the CDR3 is TGCGCCAGCAGCTTGTTGCCTAGCGGTAACAATGAGCAGTTCTTC. This translates into CASSLLPSGNNEQFF.

The chain is built from TRBV3-1 (or the pseudogene TRBV3-2) and TRBJ2-5; 10 bases match TRBD1. Germline CDR1 and CDR2: LGHDT and YNNKEL (reference sequence). The CDR3 spans 16 residues. With V trimmed by 3 bases and J by 4 bases, 8 bases remained unmatched. CDR3 region: CASSQLGQGGGETQYF. The CDR3 DNA reads TGTGCCAGCAGCCAGCTTGGACAGGGGGGTGGAGAGACCCAGTACTTC.

The chain has TRBV27 and TRBJ1-5; unclear D gene. This CDR3 spans 12 amino acids. Per germline, CDR1 MNHEY and CDR2 SMNVEV (reference sequence). V shed 5 bases and J shed 3 bases, with 5 bases lying between them. Written as DNA, the CDR3 is TGTGCCAGCAGTCTACTCAATCAGCCCCAGCATTTT. Translating gives CASSLLNQPQHF.

The chain employs TRBV14 and TRBJ2-1; TRBD2 is a possible D gene (5 bases). Germline CDR1 is SGHDN and CDR2 is FVKESK. V dropped 4 bases and J dropped 4 bases, with 14 bases sitting between them. This CDR3 region has 15 residues. The CDR3 sequence: CASSPAGSMYNEQFF. CDR3 nucleotides: TGTGCCAGCAGCCCCGCTGGGAGCATGTACAATGAGCAGTTCTTC.

This clone was seen once. V is TRBV5-1 and J is TRBJ2-1; 8 bases fit TRBD1. This CDR3 comprises 14 residues. J lost 7 bases, V lost 0 bases, and 3 bases had no gene match. From germline, CDR1 is SGHRS and CDR2 YFSETQ. The CDR3 nucleotides are TGCGCCAGCAGCTTGGGGACAGGGATAAATGAGCAGTTCTTC. It specifies CASSLGTGINEQFF.

The chain is built from TRBV6-5 and TRBJ2-2, with D maybe TRBD2 (6 bases). Between the trimmed V and J ends, which lost 0 bases and 5 bases, there was a span of 7 bases. This CDR3 has 14 residues. CDR1 is MNHEY, CDR2 SVGAGI, per germline. CDR3 coding DNA: TGTGCCAGCAGTTACTCGGGGGGAACCGGGGAGCTGTTTTTT. It codes for CASSYSGGTGELFF.

Details on this clone: At one of its ends the junction is not consistent with the germline gene, which may arise from a read error. Other DNA variants within this sample encode the same CDR3. The chain links TRBV5-6 to TRBJ1-1; TRBD1 agrees at 11 bases. CDR1 is SGHDT and CDR2 is YYEEEE in the germline V gene. The CDR3 sequence is 13 residues long. CDR3 amino acids: CASSDGQGARAFF. CDR3 DNA sequence: TGTGCCAGCAGCGATGGACAGGGGGCAAGGGCTTTTTTT.

The J gene is TRBJ2-5, the V gene TRBV5-1; 7 nucleotides agree with TRBD1. This CDR3 contains 14 residues. Germline CDR1 SGHRS, CDR2 YFSETQ. The trim removed 5 bases at V and 5 bases at J, leaving 9 bases unmatched. CDR3 protein: CASSRPGQRETQYF. The CDR3 region has the DNA TGCGCCAGCAGTCGGCCGGGACAGCGGGAGACCCAGTACTTC.

Points on this clone: Relative to the germline gene, one junction end is altered; a read error may explain this. The chain links TRBV2 to TRBJ1-5; tentative D call: TRBD1 (6 bases). Per the germline V gene, CDR1 is SNHLY and CDR2 is FYNNEI. The CDR3 is 14 residues long. The CDR3 sequence: CASSEGRGNQPQHF. CDR3 in DNA: TGTGCCAGTAGTGAGGGGAGGGGGAATCAGCCCCAGCATTTT.

The genes are TRBV10-1 and TRBJ1-1, with 11 nucleotides matching TRBD1. CDR3 length: 14 residues. V lost 3 bases to trimming and J lost 4 bases; unmatched junction nucleotides: 1. Germline assignment: CDR1 WNHNN and CDR2 SYGVQD (reference sequence). CDR3 in amino acids: CASSDGTGGTEAFF. CDR3 nucleotides: TGCGCCAGCAGTGACGGGACAGGGGGCACTGAAGCTTTCTTT.

The chain couples TRBV6-5 to TRBJ1-5; tentatively, D is TRBD1 (5 bases). The germline V gene has CDR1 MNHEY and CDR2 SVGAGI. V was cut by 8 bases and J by 5 bases, with 13 bases left in between. The CDR3 length is 13 residues. For the CDR3, the DNA is TGTGCCAGCTCCCGGGGGGGTGATCAGCCCCAGCATTTT. This gives the protein CASSRGGDQPQHF.

The V and J genes are TRBV12-3 or TRBV12-4 and TRBJ1-1, with D perhaps TRBD1 (6 bases). V gave up 6 bases and J gave up 9 bases, with 14 bases separating them. The CDR3 is made up of 12 amino acids. The CDR3: CASSPEGTQAFF. DNA for the CDR3: TGTGCCAGCAGCCCTGAGGGGACACAAGCTTTCTTT.

The chain combines TRBV4-2 with TRBJ2-7; a weak D match, TRBD2 (7 bases). The CDR3 contains 16 residues. The germline V gene has CDR1 LGHNA and CDR2 YNFKEQ. The V and J ends lost 0 bases and 3 bases respectively, with 15 bases between them. The CDR3: CASSQELKAGHYEQYF. The CDR3 DNA is TGTGCCAGCAGCCAAGAATTAAAAGCGGGACACTACGAGCAGTACTTC.

The genes are TRBV4-2 and TRBJ1-2; TRBD1 matches at 11 bases. Germline V gene lookup returns CDR1 LGHNA and CDR2 YNFKEQ. The CDR3 length is 18 residues. V lost 0 bases to trimming and J lost 4 bases; unmatched junction nucleotides: 10. CDR3 sequence (DNA): TGTGCCAGCAGCCAAGATAGAACCGGGACAGGGGGGGGCTATGGCTACACCTTC. Residues: CASSQDRTGTGGGYGYTF.

The J gene is TRBJ2-7, the V gene TRBV30; 7 bases fit TRBD2. Per the germline V gene, CDR1 is GTSNPN and CDR2 is SVGIG (reference sequence). Trimming removed 3 bases from V and 0 bases from J; junction bases left unmatched: 8. The CDR3 totals 15 residues. The CDR3 spells CAWRGGRSSSYEQYF. CDR3 DNA sequence: TGTGCCTGGAGGGGGGGGAGGTCGAGCTCCTACGAGCAGTACTTC.

V usage is TRBV18 and J usage is TRBJ2-3; the D gene is possibly TRBD1 (5 bases). The CDR3 runs to 15 residues. Between the trimmed V and J ends, which lost 2 bases and 6 bases, there was a span of 15 bases. From germline, CDR1 is KGHSH and CDR2 LQKENI. CDR3 in amino acids: CASSPGADIHDTQYF. The CDR3 coding sequence is TGTGCCAGCTCACCAGGGGCTGATATTCATGATACGCAGTATTTT.

This chain connects TRBV7-8 to TRBJ1-1, with D uncertain. The V end lost 4 bases, the J end lost 1 base, and 13 bases lay between the germline ends. Germline lookup yields CDR1 SGHVS and CDR2 FQNEAQ. CDR3 length: 15 amino acids. CDR3 amino acids: CASSSTRAANTEAFF. The CDR3 DNA reads as TGTGCCAGCAGCTCCACTAGGGCCGCGAACACTGAAGCTTTCTTT.

The chain has TRBV4-1 and TRBJ1-2, with D possibly TRBD1 on 6 matching bases. The CDR3 consists of 16 residues. The V gene's germline CDR1 is MGHRA and CDR2 YSYEKL. Trimming pared 2 bases from V and 2 bases from J, leaving 15 bases between. In DNA, the CDR3 is TGCGCCAGCAGCCAACTGACCGACAGGTCAAACTATGGCTACACCTTC. It codes for CASSQLTDRSNYGYTF.

The V gene is TRBV6-5, the J gene TRBJ1-6; D not resolved. The CDR3 has 13 residues. The germline V gene has CDR1 MNHEY and CDR2 SVGAGI. Trimming removed 6 bases at V and 7 bases at J, with 10 bases between. Here the CDR3 reads CASRRNTNSPLHF. As DNA, the CDR3 is TGTGCCAGCAGAAGAAACACGAATTCACCCCTCCACTTT.

V usage is TRBV10-2 and J usage is TRBJ2-3; TRBD2 matches at 12 bases. CDR3 length equals 16 residues. Per the germline V gene, CDR1 is WSHSY and CDR2 is SAAADI. J lost 3 bases, V lost 6 bases, and 7 bases had no gene match. The chain's CDR3 is CASRDLLAGGTDTQYF. DNA of the CDR3: TGCGCCAGCAGAGACTTACTAGCGGGGGGTACAGATACGCAGTATTTT.

The CDR3 loop is CASSPPFNSPLHF. In DNA form, the CDR3 reads TGTGCCAGCAGCCCCCCCTTTAATTCACCCCTCCACTTT. This rearrangement joins TRBV3-1 (or the pseudogene TRBV3-2) to TRBJ1-6; no clear D. V was clipped by 4 bases and J by 6 bases, with 7 bases between them. The germline CDR1 and CDR2 sequences are LGHDT and YNNKEL (reference sequence). The CDR3 consists of 13 residues.

This clone was seen a single time. The chain uses TRBV5-5 and TRBJ2-1; 16 nucleotides match TRBD2. Germline lookup yields CDR1 SGHKS and CDR2 YYEKEE (reference sequence). The CDR3 covers 17 residues. The J segment lost 4 bases and the V segment lost 4 bases, leaving 5 bases of the junction unmatched. CDR3 protein: CASSLPGLAGGYNEQFF. The DNA of the CDR3 is TGTGCCAGCAGCCTCCCGGGACTAGCGGGGGGGTACAATGAGCAGTTCTTC.

This chain connects TRBV11-1 to TRBJ2-7; D is ambiguous. The CDR3 is made up of 13 amino acids. Germline-derived CDR1 and CDR2 are SGHAT and FQDESV (reference sequence). V was pared by 5 bases and J by 5 bases, with 13 bases between. The CDR3 reads CASSPYSTDEQYF. The DNA for the CDR3 is TGTGCCAGCAGCCCCTACTCGACTGACGAGCAGTACTTC.

The gene calls are TRBV12-3 or TRBV12-4 and TRBJ2-1; D remains unclear. This CDR3 is built from 12 residues. Trimming stripped 6 bases from V and 9 bases from J, with 12 bases between. CDR3 sequence (DNA): TGTGCCAGCAGCCGAACTATGGGTGAGCAGTTCTTC. Encoded protein: CASSRTMGEQFF.

The rearrangement uses TRBV11-2 and TRBJ1-1; D not certain. The CDR3 length is 13 residues. The V and J ends lost 3 bases and 4 bases respectively, with 9 bases between them. The germline CDR1 and CDR2 sequences are SGHAT and FQNNGV. DNA for the CDR3: TGTGCCAGCAGCTTTGGGCCAGGCACTGAAGCTTTCTTT. Its translation: CASSFGPGTEAFF.

The rearrangement links TRBV28 to TRBJ2-1; 12 positions match TRBD2. The junction had 15 bases not matched to a gene; V was cut back by 2 bases and J by 1 base. Germline V gives CDR1 MDHEN, CDR2 SYDVKM. The length of the CDR3 is 21 residues. The CDR3 nucleotides read TGTGCCAGCAGTTTAACTTTAATATTACTAGCGGGAGGTAGTTCCTACAATGAGCAGTTCTTC. Amino acid sequence: CASSLTLILLAGGSSYNEQFF.

The chain joins TRBV11-2 to TRBJ2-1; TRBD2 matches at 7 bases. The V gene's germline CDR1 is SGHAT and CDR2 FQNNGV. V was clipped by 5 bases and J by 0 bases; unmatched bases: 10. CDR3 size: 17 residues. CDR3 DNA sequence: TGTGCCAGCAGCCGATATGGGCTAGCGGACTCCTACAATGAGCAGTTCTTC. Translated: CASSRYGLADSYNEQFF. Filled out from reference TRBV11-2 and TRBJ2-1, the complete variable domain reads EAGVAQSPRYKIIEKRQSVAFWCNPISGHATLYWYQQILGQGPKLLIQFQNNGVVDDSQLPKDRFSAERLKGVDSTLKIQPAKLEDSAVYLCASSRYGLADSYNEQFFGPGTRLTVL.

The chain is built from TRBV19 and TRBJ2-7, with a tentative D call TRBD2 (6 bases). V lost 5 bases and J 0 bases, leaving 11 bases between the germline ends. The CDR3 is 14 amino acids. CDR1 and CDR2 from the germline V gene are LNHDA and SQIVND (reference sequence). The CDR3 nucleotides read TGTGCCAGTAGTTCCGGGAGAAACTCCTACGAGCAGTACTTC. Translating it yields CASSSGRNSYEQYF.

The genes are TRBV7-9 and TRBJ1-1; 8 nucleotides align to TRBD1. CDR3 length: 14 amino acids. Per the germline V gene, CDR1 is SEHNR and CDR2 is FQNEAQ (reference sequence). J was trimmed by 3 bases and V by 5 bases; bases with no gene match: 5. The CDR3 sequence: CASSGTGGDTEAFF. The CDR3 bases are TGTGCCAGCAGCGGAACAGGGGGGGACACTGAAGCTTTCTTT. The full variable domain, completed using reference TRBV7-9 and TRBJ1-1, is DTGVSQNPRHKITKRGQNVTFRCDPISEHNRLYWYRQTLGQGPEFLTYFQNEAQLEKSRLLSDRFSAERPKGSFSTLEIQRTEQGDSAMYLCASSGTGGDTEAFFGQGTRLTVV.

As to this clone: The sample contains more than one DNA sequence encoding this CDR3. The V call is TRBV6-1, the J call TRBJ1-2, with 9 bases that match TRBD1. This CDR3 is built from 15 residues. Losses at the gene ends were 1 base for V and 2 bases for J; bases not matched to a gene: 2. Germline assignment: CDR1 MNHNS and CDR2 SASEGT. Here the CDR3 DNA reads TGTGCCAGCAGTGAAGAGGGGACAGGGAACTATGGCTACACCTTC. Amino acids: CASSEEGTGNYGYTF.

J is TRBJ1-5 and V is TRBV7-3, with 7 nucleotides matching TRBD1. CDR1 and CDR2 from the germline V gene are SGHTA and FQGTGA. The trim removed 3 bases at V and 6 bases at J, leaving 8 bases unmatched. The CDR3 is 15 amino acids. CDR3 nucleotide sequence: TGTGCCAGCAGCTTGTCTGACAGGGCGGGTCAGCCCCAGCATTTT. Amino acid sequence: CASSLSDRAGQPQHF.